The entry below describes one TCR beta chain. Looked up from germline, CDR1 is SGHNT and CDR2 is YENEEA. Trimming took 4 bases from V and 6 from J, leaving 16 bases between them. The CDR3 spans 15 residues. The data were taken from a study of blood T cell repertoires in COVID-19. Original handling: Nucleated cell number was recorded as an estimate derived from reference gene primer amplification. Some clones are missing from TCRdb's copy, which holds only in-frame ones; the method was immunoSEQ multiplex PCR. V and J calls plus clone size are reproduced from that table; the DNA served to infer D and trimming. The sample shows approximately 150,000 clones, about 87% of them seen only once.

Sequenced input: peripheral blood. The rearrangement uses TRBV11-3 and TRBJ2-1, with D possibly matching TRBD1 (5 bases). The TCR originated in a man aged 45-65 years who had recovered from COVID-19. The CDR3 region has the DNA TGTGCCAGCAGCTCAACAGGTGGGGTGATCAATGAGCAGTTCTTC. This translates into CASSSTGGVINEQFF.